The 5 T cell receptor beta chains in this list originate from one sample, sequenced in a study of T-cell memory formation after mild COVID-19. TCRdb itself ran the 5' RACE reads through MiXCR, one entry per CDR3 protein. Here the sample spans around 390,000 distinct CDR3 sequences, about a sixth being singletons. Source material: PBMCs or a T cell subset sorted from them (not recorded which). The receptor source for this set is a young man who had mild COVID-19 (a few samples of this study predate the infection). Cell type and time point are not known.

This sequence joins TRBV4-1 and TRBJ2-2; maybe TRBD1 (6 bases). V shed 3 bases and J shed 1 base, with 9 bases lying between them. The germline gives CDR1 MGHRA, CDR2 YSYEKL. The CDR3 sequence is 15 residues long. CDR3 region: CASSQGAKNTGELFF. CDR3 sequence (DNA): TGCGCCAGCAGCCAGGGGGCTAAGAACACCGGGGAGCTGTTTTTT.

The chain links TRBV6-2 or TRBV6-3 to TRBJ1-1; TRBD1 might be the D (6 bases). Per germline, CDR1 MNHEY and CDR2 SVGEGT. V was pared by 4 bases and J by 6 bases, with 12 bases between. The CDR3 is 13 amino acids. The CDR3 spells CASSSPDRSEAFF. The DNA for the CDR3 is TGTGCCAGCAGTTCCCCGGACAGATCTGAAGCTTTCTTT.

This chain connects TRBV4-2 to TRBJ2-3; 7 bases match TRBD2. Trimming at V came to 0 bases and at J to 2 bases, leaving 8 bases not matched to a gene. The CDR3 has 17 residues. The germline gives CDR1 LGHNA, CDR2 YNFKEQ. DNA of the CDR3: TGTGCCAGCAGCCAAGAAGTGGCTAGCGGATTCACAGATACGCAGTATTTT. This encodes CASSQEVASGFTDTQYF.

This clonotype has a count of ten or more. The chain is built from TRBV4-3 and TRBJ2-1; D is possibly TRBD1 (6 bases). The CDR3 is 14 residues long. V lost 4 bases and J lost 9, with 16 bases in between. Germline CDR1 LGHNA, CDR2 YSLEER. The CDR3 region has the DNA TGCGCCAGCAGCCGCGACCGACAGGCGGCTGAGCAGTTCTTC. Its protein is CASSRDRQAAEQFF.

This clonotype was recorded many times. This rearrangement joins TRBV2 to TRBJ2-2; 8 bases are shared with TRBD2. The germline gives CDR1 SNHLY, CDR2 FYNNEI. The CDR3 totals 15 residues. V shed 5 bases and J 6 bases; nucleotides not matched to a gene: 8. CDR3 loop: CASSISGDSPGELFF. The CDR3 DNA reads as TGTGCCAGCAGTATTAGCGGGGACTCTCCCGGGGAGCTGTTTTTT.